The 31 T cell receptor beta chains below come from one sample, sequenced in a study of T cell repertoires in cytomegalovirus infection. In TCRdb, the reads were re-called with MiXCR into one record per CDR3 protein. The profile shows some 350,000 distinct CDR3 sequences, 18% of them singletons. The material sequenced was PBMCs. The receptors were sampled from a human donor in good health (CMV status not recorded). Some clones in this sample may be carry-over from other donors' samples.

The sample holds a few counts of this clonotype. The rearrangement links TRBV6-1 to TRBJ1-4; tentatively, D is TRBD1 (6 bases). From germline, CDR1 is MNHNS and CDR2 SASEGT. V dropped 5 bases and J dropped 6 bases, with 16 bases sitting between them. The CDR3 totals 15 residues. The CDR3 spells CASSSSGATYEKLFF. In nucleotides, the CDR3 is TGTGCCAGCAGTTCTTCAGGGGCCACTTATGAAAAACTGTTTTTT.

This clonotype was counted ten times or more. The chain recombines TRBV7-2 with TRBJ2-3; D call uncertain. Germline V gene sequence: CDR1 SGHTA, CDR2 FQGNSA. The V end was cut by 3 bases, the J end by 2 bases, with 0 bases between. This CDR3 is built from 11 residues. CDR3 sequence reads: CASSFTDTQYF. CDR3 coding DNA: TGTGCCAGCAGCTTCACAGATACGCAGTATTTT.

This clonotype was counted at least ten times. The V and J genes are TRBV20-1 and TRBJ1-4; D possibly corresponds to TRBD1 (6 bases). The V gene lost 6 bases and the J gene lost 6 bases, with 20 bases spanning the gap. From germline, CDR1 is DFQATT and CDR2 SNEGSKA (reference sequence). This CDR3 has 15 residues. CDR3 in DNA: TGCAGTGCCACAGGGACGGGAGGGAAGGATGAAAAACTGTTTTTT. Residues: CSATGTGGKDEKLFF.

This clonotype was found a few times. The V gene is TRBV27, the J gene TRBJ2-7; 8 bases map to TRBD2. Germline CDR1 MNHEY, CDR2 SMNVEV (reference sequence). The CDR3 sequence is 12 residues long. V was pared by 8 bases and J by 6 bases, with 6 bases of the junction left unmatched. The CDR3 reads CASREGMGEQYF. The CDR3 DNA follows: TGTGCCAGCCGGGAGGGAATGGGCGAGCAGTACTTC.

This clonotype was picked up a small number of times. V usage is TRBV5-4 and J usage is TRBJ2-5; D possibly corresponds to TRBD2 (6 bases). Trimming stripped 4 bases from V and 5 bases from J, with 15 bases between. Germline assignment: CDR1 SGHNT and CDR2 YYREEE (reference sequence). This CDR3 region has 14 residues. CDR3 sequence (DNA): TGTGCCAGCAGCCGGGGCGGGGTTGCGGAGACCCAGTACTTC. It specifies CASSRGGVAETQYF.

The chain has TRBV27 and TRBJ2-2; possible D gene TRBD1, 5 bases. V was cut by 6 bases and J by 6 bases, with 14 bases left in between. The CDR3 totals 14 residues. From germline, CDR1 is MNHEY and CDR2 SMNVEV (reference sequence). CDR3 nucleotides: TGTGCCAGCAGCCTAGGGGCCTCCCCCGGGGAGCTGTTTTTT. It codes for CASSLGASPGELFF.

This clonotype has more than one count but fewer than ten. The V and J genes are TRBV4-3 and TRBJ2-1; D uncertain. The CDR3 sequence is 15 residues long. Trimming cost V 0 bases and J 9 bases, with 15 bases left between them. Germline CDR1 is LGHNA and CDR2 is YSLEER. In nucleotides, the CDR3 is TGCGCCAGCAGCCAAGAGATTTCGTTTCGCGTTGAGCAGTTCTTC. The encoded protein is CASSQEISFRVEQFF.

There are many counts of this clonotype. The rearrangement uses TRBV20-1 and TRBJ2-2; D could derive from TRBD1 or TRBD2 (6 bases each). CDR1 is DFQATT, CDR2 SNEGSKA, per germline (reference sequence). The V end was cut by 4 bases, the J end by 7 bases, with 16 bases between. This CDR3 has 14 residues. The chain's CDR3 is CSAINREDDGELFF. CDR3 in DNA: TGCAGTGCTATCAACAGGGAGGATGACGGGGAGCTGTTTTTT.

V is TRBV6-8 and J is TRBJ2-2; 9 bases align to TRBD2. There are 19 residues in the CDR3. The J segment lost 0 bases and the V segment lost 7 bases, leaving 15 bases of the junction unmatched. Germline V gene lookup returns CDR1 MNHGY and CDR2 SAAAGT. The CDR3 DNA reads TGTGCCAGCAATTTGCACCTAGCGGGGCAAGCCTCGAACACCGGGGAGCTGTTTTTT. Its translation is CASNLHLAGQASNTGELFF.

In its sample, this clonotype was seen a few times. The chain combines TRBV7-6 with TRBJ2-5, with 8 bases identical to TRBD1. With 5 bases clipped from V and 0 bases from J, the junction kept 14 bases outside the gene matches. The CDR3 spans 18 residues. Germline V gives CDR1 SGHVS, CDR2 FNYEAQ. Here the CDR3 DNA reads TGTGCCAGCAGCAGGTGGGGGACAGGACTAAGGGACCAAGAGACCCAGTACTTC. This encodes CASSRWGTGLRDQETQYF.

V gene TRBV7-6 combines with J gene TRBJ2-1; 11 bases match TRBD2. CDR1 SGHVS and CDR2 FNYEAQ come from the germline V gene. This CDR3 has 16 residues. Germline trimming cut 5 bases from V and 9 bases from J; bases unmatched to any gene: 12. The CDR3 protein is CASSRLAGWGAAEQFF. The CDR3 DNA sequence: TGTGCCAGCAGCCGACTAGCGGGATGGGGGGCGGCTGAGCAGTTCTTC.

This chain joins TRBV7-9 and TRBJ2-1; 8 bases match TRBD1. CDR3 length: 13 residues. With 3 bases clipped from V and 10 bases from J, the junction kept 5 bases outside the gene matches. Germline-derived CDR1 and CDR2 are SEHNR and FQNEAQ (reference sequence). CDR3 protein: CASSFGQGIEQFF. In nucleotides, the CDR3 is TGTGCCAGCAGCTTCGGACAGGGTATCGAGCAGTTCTTC.

This clonotype was detected ten times or more. The J gene is TRBJ2-1, the V gene TRBV20-1; 12 bases align to TRBD2. V dropped 0 bases and J dropped 6; count of bases not matched to a gene: 12. Germline CDR1 is DFQATT and CDR2 is SNEGSKA (reference sequence). The CDR3 length is 18 residues. The DNA of the CDR3 is TGCAGTGCTAGAGAGACTAGCGGGAGTCCCTTTTTGGGCAATGAGCAGTTCTTC. Protein sequence: CSARETSGSPFLGNEQFF.

This clonotype has a count of ten or more. V usage is TRBV12-3 or TRBV12-4 and J usage is TRBJ2-7; D may be TRBD1 (6 bases). This CDR3 region has 13 residues. Trimming took 6 bases from V and 1 from J, leaving 10 bases between them. CDR3 DNA sequence: TGTGCCAGCAGACGACAGGAGTCCTACGAGCAGTACTTC. Translating it yields CASRRQESYEQYF.

This clonotype appeared many times. V and J are TRBV6-2 or TRBV6-3 and TRBJ1-1, with 10 bases that match TRBD1. Germline-derived CDR1 and CDR2 are MNHEY and SVGEGT. Unmatched junction bases numbered 8, after V lost 6 bases and J lost 4 bases. CDR3 length: 15 amino acids. CDR3 protein: CASSPRGTGVTEAFF. The CDR3 DNA follows: TGTGCCAGCAGCCCCAGAGGGACAGGGGTCACTGAAGCTTTCTTT.

In its sample, this clonotype was seen a few times. This chain connects TRBV28 to TRBJ1-5; D not resolved. The V and J ends lost 3 bases and 6 bases respectively, with 12 bases between them. This CDR3 spans 14 amino acids. From germline, CDR1 is MDHEN and CDR2 SYDVKM. CDR3 nucleotides: TGTGCCAGCAGTTTCATCCTCCCGGGTCAGCCCCAGCATTTT. As protein: CASSFILPGQPQHF.

This clonotype was counted many times. V usage is TRBV7-8 and J usage is TRBJ2-7; D is ambiguous. Germline V gives CDR1 SGHVS, CDR2 FQNEAQ. V lost 4 bases to trimming and J lost 6 bases, with 13 bases between them. This CDR3 has 13 amino acids. The CDR3 DNA sequence: TGTGCCAGCAGCTCCATAGGACGCGGCGAGCAGTACTTC. Protein sequence: CASSSIGRGEQYF.

The rearrangement links TRBV6-2 or TRBV6-3 to TRBJ2-7; 9 nucleotides align to TRBD2. The junction had 6 bases not matched to a gene; V was cut back by 5 bases and J by 1 base. The CDR3 loop spans 15 amino acids. CDR1 is MNHEY, CDR2 SVGEGT, per germline. CDR3 DNA: TGTGCCAGCAGTCGATCTAGCGGGGAATCCTACGAGCAGTACTTC. This codes for CASSRSSGESYEQYF.

This clonotype came up a few times. The V and J genes are TRBV7-2 and TRBJ2-1; TRBD2 aligns across 8 bases. Unmatched junction bases numbered 8, after V lost 5 bases and J lost 5 bases. The CDR3 runs 15 residues. From germline, CDR1 is SGHTA and CDR2 FQGNSA. The CDR3, as DNA: TGTGCCAGCAGCACTAGCGGTCCAGGGAACAATGAGCAGTTCTTC. This gives the protein CASSTSGPGNNEQFF. Based on the CDR3 plus reference TRBV7-2 and TRBJ2-1, the full variable domain is GAGVSQSPSNKVTEKGKDVELRCDPISGHTALYWYRQSLGQGLEFLIYFQGNSAPDKSGLPSDRFSAERTGGSVSTLTIQRTQQEDSAVYLCASSTSGPGNNEQFFGPGTRLTVL.

This clonotype was picked up many times. V and J are TRBV7-2 and TRBJ2-5; 9 nucleotides line up with TRBD2. Germline V lookup: CDR1 SGHTA, CDR2 FQGNSA. Trimming took 4 bases from V and 1 from J; bases not matched to a gene: 4. The CDR3 spans 15 residues. CDR3 nucleotide sequence: TGTGCCAGCAGCTCGCTAGCGGGAAGCCAAGAGACCCAGTACTTC. Encoded protein: CASSSLAGSQETQYF.

The chain links TRBV9 to TRBJ1-2; D uncertain. CDR1 and CDR2 (germline): SGDLS, YYNGEE. The CDR3 spans 15 residues. Trimming removed 0 bases at V and 8 bases at J, with 17 bases between. The CDR3 reads CASSVVETRTGGYTF. The CDR3 DNA sequence: TGTGCCAGCAGCGTAGTTGAAACGCGTACCGGCGGCTACACCTTC.

This clonotype was seen only a few times. The chain has TRBV10-3 and TRBJ2-1; 11 bases line up with TRBD2. This CDR3 is 19 amino acids long. J was trimmed by 3 bases and V by 4 bases; bases with no gene match: 14. Germline-derived CDR1 and CDR2 are ENHRY and SYGVKD. This chain's CDR3 is CAISAPTSGTDKIYNEQFF. The CDR3 nucleotides are TGTGCCATCAGTGCCCCGACTAGCGGGACGGATAAAATCTACAATGAGCAGTTCTTC.

The V gene is TRBV4-2, the J gene TRBJ2-2; 7 bases are a match to TRBD2. The CDR3 extends over 16 amino acids. J gave up 0 bases and V 2 bases, and 3 bases lay outside the gene matches. Germline V gene lookup returns CDR1 LGHNA and CDR2 YNFKEQ. The chain's CDR3 is CASSQPGLANTGELFF. The CDR3, as DNA: TGTGCCAGCAGCCAACCAGGACTAGCGAACACCGGGGAGCTGTTTTTT.

This clonotype has a handful of counts. J is TRBJ2-5 and V is TRBV6-8; a possible D gene is TRBD2 (5 bases). Germline V lookup: CDR1 MNHGY, CDR2 SAAAGT. CDR3 size: 13 residues. With 2 bases removed from V and 7 bases from J, the gap between germline ends came to 11 bases. CDR3 region: CASSYGGEGTQYF. In DNA form, the CDR3 reads TGTGCCAGCAGTTACGGCGGAGAGGGGACCCAGTACTTC.

The chain combines TRBV4-3 with TRBJ2-3, with D possibly TRBD2 on 5 matching bases. Germline V gene data show CDR1 as LGHNA and CDR2 as YSLEER. With 3 bases removed from V and 3 bases from J, the gap between germline ends came to 10 bases. The CDR3 runs 14 residues. CDR3 DNA sequence: TGCGCCAGCAGCCACTTGAGGGAGACAGATACGCAGTATTTT. Translated: CASSHLRETDTQYF.

This chain connects TRBV6-2 or TRBV6-3 to TRBJ2-3, with D perhaps TRBD2 (6 bases). Germline V gene sequence: CDR1 MNHEY, CDR2 SVGEGT. This CDR3 contains 13 residues. V was shortened by 5 bases and J by 3 bases, with 9 bases between the two germline ends. The CDR3 loop reads CASSILATDTQYF. The CDR3 coding sequence is TGTGCCAGCAGTATCCTAGCGACAGATACGCAGTATTTT.

The J gene is TRBJ2-3, the V gene TRBV20-1; maybe TRBD1 (6 bases). CDR3 size: 15 residues. The V gene lost 4 bases and the J gene lost 0 bases, with 14 bases spanning the gap. Germline V gives CDR1 DFQATT, CDR2 SNEGSKA (reference sequence). The CDR3 sequence: CSAIGGDFSTDTQYF. DNA of the CDR3: TGCAGTGCTATAGGGGGTGATTTTAGCACAGATACGCAGTATTTT.

There are many counts of this clonotype. The chain links TRBV28 to TRBJ1-2; 7 bases fit TRBD1. Trimming at V came to 3 bases and at J to 4 bases, leaving 2 bases not matched to a gene. In germline, CDR1 is MDHEN, CDR2 SYDVKM. The CDR3 spans 13 residues. The CDR3 nucleotides are TGTGCCAGCAGTTTTCAGGGGGTCTATGGCTACACCTTC. It specifies CASSFQGVYGYTF.

This clonotype came up a few times. The chain recombines TRBV12-3 or TRBV12-4 with TRBJ2-7; the match to TRBD2 covers 9 bases. This CDR3 has 16 amino acids. The ends lost 1 base at V and 6 bases at J; junction bases unmatched: 10. The CDR3, as DNA: TGTGCCAGCAGTTTAGTCGGTGCGGGGGGGCAAGGCGAGCAGTACTTC. Amino acid sequence: CASSLVGAGGQGEQYF.

This clonotype showed up just once. The V gene is TRBV20-1, the J gene TRBJ1-1; 7 bases align to TRBD1. Losses at the gene ends were 6 bases for V and 7 bases for J; bases not matched to a gene: 11. The CDR3 loop spans 13 amino acids. The germline gives CDR1 DFQATT, CDR2 SNEGSKA (reference sequence). CDR3 protein: CSALGQRRSEAFF. The DNA for the CDR3 is TGCAGTGCGCTGGGACAGAGAAGAAGTGAAGCTTTCTTT.

The table lists this clonotype with a few counts. This chain uses TRBV19 with TRBJ1-1; unclear D gene. Trimming pared 7 bases from V and 2 bases from J, leaving 11 bases between. This CDR3 comprises 13 residues. Germline values: CDR1 LNHDA, CDR2 SQIVND (reference sequence). CDR3 amino acids: CASNDGLNTEAFF. In DNA form, the CDR3 reads TGTGCCAGTAATGACGGGTTAAACACTGAAGCTTTCTTT.